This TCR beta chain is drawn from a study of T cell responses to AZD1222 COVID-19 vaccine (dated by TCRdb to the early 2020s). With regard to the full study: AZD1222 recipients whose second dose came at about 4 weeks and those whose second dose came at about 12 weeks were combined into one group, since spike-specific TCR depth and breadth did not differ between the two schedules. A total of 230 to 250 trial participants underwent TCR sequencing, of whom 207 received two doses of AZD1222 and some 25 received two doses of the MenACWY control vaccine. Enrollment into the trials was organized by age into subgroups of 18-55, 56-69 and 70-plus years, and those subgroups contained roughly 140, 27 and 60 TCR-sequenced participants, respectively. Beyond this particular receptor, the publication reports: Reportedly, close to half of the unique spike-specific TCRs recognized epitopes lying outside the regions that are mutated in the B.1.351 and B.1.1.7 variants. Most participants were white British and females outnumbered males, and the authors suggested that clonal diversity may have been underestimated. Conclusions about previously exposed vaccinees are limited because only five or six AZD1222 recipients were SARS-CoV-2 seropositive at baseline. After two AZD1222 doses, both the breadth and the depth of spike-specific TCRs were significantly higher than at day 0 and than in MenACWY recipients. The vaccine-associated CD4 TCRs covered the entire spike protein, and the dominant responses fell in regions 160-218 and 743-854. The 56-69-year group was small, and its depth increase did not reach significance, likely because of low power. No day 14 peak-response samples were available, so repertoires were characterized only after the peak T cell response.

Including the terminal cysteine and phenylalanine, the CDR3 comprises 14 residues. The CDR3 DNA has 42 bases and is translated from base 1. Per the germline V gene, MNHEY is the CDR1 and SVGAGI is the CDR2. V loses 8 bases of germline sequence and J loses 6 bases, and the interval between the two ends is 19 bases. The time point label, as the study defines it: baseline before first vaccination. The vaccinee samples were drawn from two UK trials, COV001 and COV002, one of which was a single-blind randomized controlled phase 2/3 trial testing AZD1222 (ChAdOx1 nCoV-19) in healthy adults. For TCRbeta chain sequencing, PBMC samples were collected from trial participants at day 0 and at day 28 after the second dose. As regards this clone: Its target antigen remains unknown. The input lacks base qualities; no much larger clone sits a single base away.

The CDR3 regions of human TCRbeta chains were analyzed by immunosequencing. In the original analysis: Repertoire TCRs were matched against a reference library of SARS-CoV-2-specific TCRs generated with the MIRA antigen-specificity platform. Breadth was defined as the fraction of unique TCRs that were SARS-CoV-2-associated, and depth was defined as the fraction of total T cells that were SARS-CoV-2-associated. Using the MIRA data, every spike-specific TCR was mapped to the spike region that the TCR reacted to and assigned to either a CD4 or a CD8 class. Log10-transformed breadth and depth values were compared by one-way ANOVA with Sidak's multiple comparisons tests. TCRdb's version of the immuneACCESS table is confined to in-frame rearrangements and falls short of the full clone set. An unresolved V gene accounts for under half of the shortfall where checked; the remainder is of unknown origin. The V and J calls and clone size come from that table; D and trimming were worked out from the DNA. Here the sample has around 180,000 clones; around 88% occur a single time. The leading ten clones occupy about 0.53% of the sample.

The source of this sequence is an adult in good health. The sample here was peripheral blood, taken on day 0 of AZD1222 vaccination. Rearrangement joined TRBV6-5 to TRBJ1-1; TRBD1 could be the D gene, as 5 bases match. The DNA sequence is TGTGCCAGCGTAACAAAGTTGGGGGTAGCTGAAGCTTTCTTT. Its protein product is CASVTKLGVAEAFF.